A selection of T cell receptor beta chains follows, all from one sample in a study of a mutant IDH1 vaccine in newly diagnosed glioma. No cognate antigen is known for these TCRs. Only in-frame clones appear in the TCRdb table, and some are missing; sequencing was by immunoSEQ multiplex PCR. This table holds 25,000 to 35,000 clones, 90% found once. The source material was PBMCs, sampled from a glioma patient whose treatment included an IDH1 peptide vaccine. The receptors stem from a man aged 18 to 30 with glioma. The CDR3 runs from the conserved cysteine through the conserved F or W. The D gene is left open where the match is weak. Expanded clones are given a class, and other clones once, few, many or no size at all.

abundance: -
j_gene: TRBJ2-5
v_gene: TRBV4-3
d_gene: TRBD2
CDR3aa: CASSQGSSGEETQYF
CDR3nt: TGCGCCAGCAGCCAAGGATCTAGCGGGGAAGAGACCCAGTACTTC

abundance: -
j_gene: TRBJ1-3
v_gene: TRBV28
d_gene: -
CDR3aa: CASSLGVRADSGNTIYF
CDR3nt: TGTGCCAGCAGTCTCGGGGTCAGGGCTGACTCTGGAAACACCATATATTTT

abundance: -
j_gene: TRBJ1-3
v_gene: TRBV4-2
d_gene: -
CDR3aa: CASSQGDNSGNTIYF
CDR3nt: TGTGCCAGCAGCCAAGGGGACAACTCTGGAAACACCATATATTTT

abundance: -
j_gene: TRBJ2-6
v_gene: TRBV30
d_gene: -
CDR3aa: CAWASRGGANVLTF
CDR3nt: TGTGCCTGGGCCTCCAGAGGTGGGGCCAACGTCCTGACTTTC

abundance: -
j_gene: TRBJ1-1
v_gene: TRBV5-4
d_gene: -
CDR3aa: CASSGAGVTEAFF
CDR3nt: TGTGCCAGCAGCGGGGCAGGGGTCACTGAAGCTTTCTTT

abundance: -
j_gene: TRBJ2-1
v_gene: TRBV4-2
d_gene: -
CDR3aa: CASSQESTALYNEQFF
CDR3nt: TGTGCCAGCAGCCAAGAATCCACGGCCCTTTACAATGAGCAGTTCTTC

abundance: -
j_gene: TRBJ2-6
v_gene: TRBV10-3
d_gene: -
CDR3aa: CAIESSGANVLTF
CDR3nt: TGTGCCATCGAGTCCTCTGGGGCCAACGTCCTGACTTTC

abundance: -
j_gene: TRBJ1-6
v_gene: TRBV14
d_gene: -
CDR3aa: CASSHEASASYNSPLHF
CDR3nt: TGTGCCAGCAGCCATGAAGCGAGTGCATCCTATAATTCACCCCTCCACTTT

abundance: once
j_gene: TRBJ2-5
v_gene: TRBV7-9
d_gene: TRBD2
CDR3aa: CASSLDGTSGSRETQYF
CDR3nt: TGTGCCAGCAGCTTAGACGGGACTAGCGGGAGCAGAGAGACCCAGTACTTC

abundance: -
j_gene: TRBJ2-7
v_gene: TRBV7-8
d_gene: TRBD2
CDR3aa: CASSSGLAGDEQYF
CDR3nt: TGTGCCAGCAGCTCCGGACTAGCGGGAGACGAGCAGTACTTC